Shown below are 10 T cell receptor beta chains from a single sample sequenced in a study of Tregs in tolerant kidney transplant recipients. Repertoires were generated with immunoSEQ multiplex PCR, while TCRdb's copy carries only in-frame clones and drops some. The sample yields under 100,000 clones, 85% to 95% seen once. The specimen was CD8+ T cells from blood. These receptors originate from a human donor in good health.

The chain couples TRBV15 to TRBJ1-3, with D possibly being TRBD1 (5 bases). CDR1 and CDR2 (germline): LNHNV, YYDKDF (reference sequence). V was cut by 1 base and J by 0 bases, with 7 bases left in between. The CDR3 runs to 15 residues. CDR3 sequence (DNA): TGTGCCACCAGCAGAGGGACAAACTCTGGAAACACCATATATTTT. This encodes CATSRGTNSGNTIYF.

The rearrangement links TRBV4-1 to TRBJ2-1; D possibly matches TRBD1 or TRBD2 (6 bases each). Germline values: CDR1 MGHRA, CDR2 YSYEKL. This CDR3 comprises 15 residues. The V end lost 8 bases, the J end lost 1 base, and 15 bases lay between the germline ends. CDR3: CASFGGGGSYNEQFF. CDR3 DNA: TGCGCCAGCTTTGGGGGCGGAGGGTCCTACAATGAGCAGTTCTTC.

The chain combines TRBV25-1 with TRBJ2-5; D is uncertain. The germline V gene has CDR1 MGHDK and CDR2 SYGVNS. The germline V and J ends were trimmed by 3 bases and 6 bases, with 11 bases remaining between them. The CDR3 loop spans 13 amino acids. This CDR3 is CASSDWVQQTQYF. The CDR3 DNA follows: TGTGCCAGCAGTGATTGGGTCCAGCAGACCCAGTACTTC.

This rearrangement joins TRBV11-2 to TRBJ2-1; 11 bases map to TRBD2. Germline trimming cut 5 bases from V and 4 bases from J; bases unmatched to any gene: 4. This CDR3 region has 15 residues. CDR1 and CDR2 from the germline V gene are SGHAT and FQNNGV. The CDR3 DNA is TGTGCCAGCAGCACAACTAGCGGGGGATACAATGAGCAGTTCTTC. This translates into CASSTTSGGYNEQFF.

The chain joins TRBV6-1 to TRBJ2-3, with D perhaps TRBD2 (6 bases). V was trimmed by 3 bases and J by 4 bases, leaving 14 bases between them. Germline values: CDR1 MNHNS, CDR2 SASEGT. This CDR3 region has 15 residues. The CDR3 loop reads CASSEGLGEADTQYF. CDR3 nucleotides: TGTGCCAGCAGTGAGGGCCTAGGGGAGGCAGATACGCAGTATTTT.

The chain's CDR3 is CASSSTQGANQPQHF. CDR3 DNA sequence: TGTGCCAGCAGCTCCACACAGGGGGCGAATCAGCCCCAGCATTTT. This rearrangement joins TRBV7-9 to TRBJ1-5; 9 nucleotides match TRBD1. J was trimmed by 4 bases and V by 4 bases; bases with no gene match: 5. Germline CDR1 reads SEHNR; CDR2 reads FQNEAQ (reference sequence). The CDR3 covers 15 residues.

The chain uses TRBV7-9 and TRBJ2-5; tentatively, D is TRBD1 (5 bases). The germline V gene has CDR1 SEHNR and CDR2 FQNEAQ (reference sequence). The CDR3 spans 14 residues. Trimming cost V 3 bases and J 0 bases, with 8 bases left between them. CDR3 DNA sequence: TGTGCCAGCAGCTTGACAGTGTACCAAGAGACCCAGTACTTC. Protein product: CASSLTVYQETQYF. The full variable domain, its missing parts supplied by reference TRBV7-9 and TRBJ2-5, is DTGVSQNPRHKITKRGQNVTFRCDPISEHNRLYWYRQTLGQGPEFLTYFQNEAQLEKSRLLSDRFSAERPKGSFSTLEIQRTEQGDSAMYLCASSLTVYQETQYFGPGTRLLVL.

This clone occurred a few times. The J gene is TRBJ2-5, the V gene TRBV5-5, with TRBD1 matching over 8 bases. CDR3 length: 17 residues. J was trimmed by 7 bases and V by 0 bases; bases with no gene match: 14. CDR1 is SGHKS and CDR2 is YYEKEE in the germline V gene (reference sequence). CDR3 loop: CASSLAVVARGRGTQYF. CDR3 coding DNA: TGTGCCAGCAGCTTGGCCGTTGTCGCCAGGGGGCGCGGGACCCAGTACTTC.

The CDR3 region is CASSPTGYGYTF. CDR3 sequence (DNA): TGTGCCAGTAGTCCCACAGGGTATGGCTACACCTTC. The chain recombines TRBV19 with TRBJ1-2, with a possible D match to TRBD1 (6 bases). Germline values: CDR1 LNHDA, CDR2 SQIVND (reference sequence). Trimming left V 5 bases short and J 5 bases short, with 9 bases between. This CDR3 region has 12 residues.

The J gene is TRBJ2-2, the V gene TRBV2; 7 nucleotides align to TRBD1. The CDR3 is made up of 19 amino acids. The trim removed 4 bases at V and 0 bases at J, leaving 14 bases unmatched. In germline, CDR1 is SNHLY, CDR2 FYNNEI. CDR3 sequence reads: CASSGDRDSENPNTGELFF. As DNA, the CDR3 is TGTGCCAGCAGTGGGGACCGGGACAGCGAAAACCCGAACACCGGGGAGCTGTTTTTT.